The 27 T cell receptor beta chains below all came from one sample that was sequenced in a study of T cell responses to AZD1222 COVID-19 vaccine. Data came from immunoSEQ multiplex PCR; TCRdb stores just in-frame clones and leaves some out. The sample lists approximately 150,000 clones; roughly nine tenths were seen once. Sequenced material: peripheral blood, taken 28 days after the second AZD1222 dose. The receptors were gathered from an adult who received the AZD1222 COVID-19 vaccine.

V is TRBV20-1 and J is TRBJ1-1, with D perhaps TRBD1 (5 bases). Trimming removed 3 bases at V and 3 bases at J, with 14 bases between. CDR1 and CDR2 (germline): DFQATT, SNEGSKA (reference sequence). This CDR3 has 14 residues. CDR3 DNA: TGCAGTGCTAGTAAGCAAATCAGGGACACTGAAGCTTTCTTT. Its translation is CSASKQIRDTEAFF.

The CDR3 loop is CASSDPDRDTQYF. CDR3 nucleotide sequence: TGTGCCAGCAGTGATCCGGACCGAGATACGCAGTATTTT. The chain links TRBV2 to TRBJ2-3; no firm D call. The CDR3 covers 13 residues. V was pared by 3 bases and J by 5 bases, with 9 bases between. CDR1 is SNHLY and CDR2 is FYNNEI in the germline V gene. Full variable domain (outside the CDR3, taken from reference TRBV2 and TRBJ2-3): EPEVTQTPSHQVTQMGQEVILRCVPISNHLYFYWYRQILGQKVEFLVSFYNNEISEKSEIFDDQFSVERPDGSNFTLKIRSTKLEDSAMYFCASSDPDRDTQYFGPGTRLTVL.

This chain joins TRBV18 and TRBJ1-3; D ambiguous. The CDR3 length is 14 residues. The V gene lost 0 bases and the J gene lost 4 bases, with 7 bases spanning the gap. In germline, CDR1 is KGHSH, CDR2 LQKENI. CDR3 amino acids: CASSPPSLGNTIYF. The CDR3 DNA is TGTGCCAGCTCACCACCCTCTCTGGGAAACACCATATATTTT. The variable domain in full, completed from reference TRBV18 and TRBJ1-3, reads NAGVMQNPRHLVRRRGQEARLRCSPMKGHSHVYWYRQLPEEGLKFMVYLQKENIIDESGMPKERFSAEFPKEGPSILRIQQVVRGDSAAYFCASSPPSLGNTIYFGEGSWLTVV.

V and J are TRBV4-2 and TRBJ2-3; 9 bases fit TRBD2. The CDR3 loop spans 17 amino acids. The germline CDR1 and CDR2 sequences are LGHNA and YNFKEQ. The junction had 13 bases not matched to a gene; V was cut back by 3 bases and J by 6 bases. This CDR3 reads CASSQESLAGVGDTQYF. In DNA form, the CDR3 reads TGTGCCAGCAGCCAGGAATCCTTAGCGGGGGTGGGGGATACGCAGTATTTT.

This clone was seen only once. The chain has TRBV5-4 and TRBJ2-7, with D possibly matching TRBD2 (6 bases). Trimming stripped 1 base from V and 2 bases from J, with 22 bases between. Per the germline V gene, CDR1 is SGHNT and CDR2 is YYREEE (reference sequence). The CDR3 length is 18 residues. CDR3 in DNA: TGTGCCAGCAGCTTGATGTTTGGGGGGTCTTATATGCCCTACGAGCAGTACTTC. This codes for CASSLMFGGSYMPYEQYF.

The J gene is TRBJ1-2, the V gene TRBV7-9, with 7 bases matching TRBD1. The germline CDR1 and CDR2 sequences are SEHNR and FQNEAQ (reference sequence). CDR3 length: 12 residues. V lost 1 base and J lost 13; bases outside the gene matches: 6. This chain's CDR3 is CASSLVDRDFTF. In nucleotides, the CDR3 is TGTGCCAGCAGCTTAGTCGACAGGGATTTCACCTTC.

This clone was seen only once. The CDR3 spells CASSFELAGPSSYNEQFF. The CDR3 DNA reads TGTGCCAGCAGTTTCGAACTAGCGGGTCCAAGCTCCTACAATGAGCAGTTCTTC. The gene calls are TRBV28 and TRBJ2-1; TRBD2 agrees at 9 bases. V trimming: 3 bases; J trimming: 0 bases; junction bases outside the gene matches: 9. Germline values: CDR1 MDHEN, CDR2 SYDVKM. The CDR3 covers 18 residues.

The V call is TRBV7-8, the J call TRBJ2-3; 9 nucleotides match TRBD2. CDR3 length: 19 amino acids. J gave up 2 bases and V 6 bases, and 18 bases lay outside the gene matches. Germline CDR1 SGHVS, CDR2 FQNEAQ. In DNA, the CDR3 is TGTGCCAGCAGGCGTACACTCGGGGTCCTAGCGGGACACACAGATACGCAGTATTTT. It yields the protein CASRRTLGVLAGHTDTQYF.

The J gene is TRBJ2-7, the V gene TRBV5-1; weak D call: TRBD2 (6 bases). The CDR3 consists of 14 residues. V shed 2 bases and J shed 5 bases, with 14 bases lying between them. Germline V gives CDR1 SGHRS, CDR2 YFSETQ. This CDR3 is CASSFPEGLDEQYF. The CDR3 DNA reads as TGCGCCAGCAGCTTTCCGGAGGGGCTGGACGAGCAGTACTTC.

This clone was seen a handful of times. The chain joins TRBV7-8 to TRBJ1-2; D gene unclear. Trimming cost V 5 bases and J 3 bases, with 19 bases left between them. This CDR3 comprises 16 residues. Per germline, CDR1 SGHVS and CDR2 FQNEAQ. In DNA, the CDR3 is TGTGCCAGCAGCCACACCCGACAACCCTTACACTATGGCTACACCTTC. This translates into CASSHTRQPLHYGYTF.

The chain couples TRBV5-4 to TRBJ1-1, with D unresolved. The V gene lost 4 bases and the J gene lost 4 bases, with 20 bases spanning the gap. Germline V gives CDR1 SGHNT, CDR2 YYREEE (reference sequence). The CDR3 contains 16 residues. CDR3 DNA: TGTGCCAGCAGCACCGGCGCCGATCGGGAGGGCACTGAAGCTTTCTTT. It is translated as CASSTGADREGTEAFF.

This clone was counted once. The chain recombines TRBV27 with TRBJ1-4, with D uncertain. Trimming pared 7 bases from V and 1 base from J, leaving 19 bases between. CDR1 and CDR2 (germline): MNHEY, SMNVEV (reference sequence). There are 17 residues in the CDR3. The CDR3 reads CASIAQTTHRTNEKLFF. CDR3 nucleotides: TGTGCCAGCATCGCCCAAACGACACACCGAACTAATGAAAAACTGTTTTTT. Using reference TRBV27 and TRBJ1-4 for the parts outside the CDR3, the full variable domain is EAQVTQNPRYLITVTGKKLTVTCSQNMNHEYMSWYRQDPGLGLRQIYYSMNVEVTDKGDVPEGYKVSRKEKRNFPLILESPSPNQTSLYFCASIAQTTHRTNEKLFFGSGTQLSVL.

The genes are TRBV5-1 and TRBJ2-7, with 12 bases fitting TRBD2. With V trimmed by 3 bases and J by 3 bases, 16 bases remained unmatched. There are 19 residues in the CDR3. Germline lookup yields CDR1 SGHRS and CDR2 YFSETQ. CDR3: CASSWETSGGSNVVYEQYF. The DNA for the CDR3 is TGCGCCAGCAGCTGGGAGACTAGCGGGGGCTCGAATGTTGTCTACGAGCAGTACTTC.

Details on this clone: Additional DNA sequences in this sample encode the identical CDR3. This chain joins TRBV18 and TRBJ2-1; D perhaps matches TRBD2 (6 bases). The CDR3 runs 14 residues. Germline V gene sequence: CDR1 KGHSH, CDR2 LQKENI. Deletions cut 3 bases from V and 5 bases from J, with 11 bases between. Here the CDR3 reads CASSPRGINNEQFF. For the CDR3, the DNA is TGTGCCAGCTCACCCCGGGGGATAAACAATGAGCAGTTCTTC.

This clone appeared once. The V and J genes are TRBV5-1 and TRBJ2-5; tentative D call: TRBD1 (5 bases). This CDR3 is 16 amino acids long. Germline lookup yields CDR1 SGHRS and CDR2 YFSETQ. The V end was cut by 0 bases, the J end by 0 bases, with 12 bases between. The CDR3 bases are TGCGCCAGCAGCTTGGGGGGCGGCGCTTACCAAGAGACCCAGTACTTC. Residues: CASSLGGGAYQETQYF.

This clone was counted a few times. The chain joins TRBV9 to TRBJ1-1; possibly TRBD1 for D (5 bases). V lost 4 bases and J 4 bases, leaving 20 bases between the germline ends. Germline-derived CDR1 and CDR2 are SGDLS and YYNGEE. This CDR3 is 16 amino acids long. CDR3 sequence: CASSPRASGNPTEAFF. DNA of the CDR3: TGTGCCAGCAGCCCCCGAGCTTCAGGGAATCCCACTGAAGCTTTCTTT. The full variable domain, in which reference TRBV9 and TRBJ1-1 provide the parts outside the CDR3, is DSGVTQTPKHLITATGQRVTLRCSPRSGDLSVYWYQQSLDQGLQFLIQYYNGEERAKGNILERFSAQQFPDLHSELNLSSLELGDSALYFCASSPRASGNPTEAFFGQGTRLTVV.

The rearrangement uses TRBV27 and TRBJ2-7; perhaps TRBD2 as D (5 bases). CDR1 and CDR2 (germline): MNHEY, SMNVEV (reference sequence). This CDR3 is built from 14 residues. Trimming removed 5 bases from V and 3 bases from J, with 14 bases in between. DNA for the CDR3: TGTGCCAGCAGTACTAGAGTCAGATTCTACGAGCAGTACTTC. This gives the protein CASSTRVRFYEQYF.

This clone was observed a single time. The chain carries TRBV5-4 and TRBJ1-1; unclear D gene. The CDR3 is 14 amino acids. Trimming took off 4 bases at V and 4 bases at J, with 14 bases between the two ends. Germline CDR1 and CDR2: SGHNT and YYREEE (reference sequence). The CDR3 DNA reads TGTGCCAGCAGCCATCAGGCGGGTCCCACTGAAGCTTTCTTT. This translates into CASSHQAGPTEAFF. The full variable domain, in which reference TRBV5-4 and TRBJ1-1 provide the parts outside the CDR3, is ETGVTQSPTHLIKTRGQQVTLRCSSQSGHNTVSWYQQALGQGPQFIFQYYREEENGRGNFPPRFSGLQFPNYSSELNVNALELDDSALYLCASSHQAGPTEAFFGQGTRLTVV.

The V gene is TRBV5-8, the J gene TRBJ1-5; D is ambiguous. The CDR3 runs 15 residues. Trimming took off 0 bases at V and 5 bases at J, with 12 bases between the two ends. Germline assignment: CDR1 SGHTS and CDR2 YDEGEE. For the CDR3, the DNA is TGTGCCAGCAGCTTGGTGGGGTCCGGGTATCAGCCCCAGCATTTT. Amino acid sequence: CASSLVGSGYQPQHF. Full variable domain (outside the CDR3, taken from reference TRBV5-8 and TRBJ1-5): EAGVTQSPTHLIKTRGQQATLRCSPISGHTSVYWYQQALGLGLQFLLWYDEGEERNRGNFPPRFSGRQFPNYSSELNVNALELEDSALYLCASSLVGSGYQPQHFGDGTRLSIL.

V usage is TRBV24-1 and J usage is TRBJ2-7; D might be TRBD1 (5 bases). This CDR3 is built from 15 residues. V lost 7 bases and J 0 bases, leaving 15 bases between the germline ends. Germline V CDR1 and CDR2: KGHDR, SFDVKD. CDR3 sequence reads: CATSLGHPSSYEQYF. Written as DNA, the CDR3 is TGTGCCACCAGCTTGGGGCACCCAAGCTCCTACGAGCAGTACTTC.

This clone has just one count. V usage is TRBV18 and J usage is TRBJ1-2, with D maybe TRBD1 (6 bases). Germline loops: CDR1 KGHSH, CDR2 LQKENI. The germline V and J ends were trimmed by 4 bases and 2 bases, with 11 bases remaining between them. This CDR3 is 14 amino acids long. The CDR3 DNA reads TGTGCCAGCTCACAGAGGGACAACAACTATGGCTACACCTTC. Its protein is CASSQRDNNYGYTF.

The gene calls are TRBV7-8 and TRBJ1-2, with D unclear. CDR1 SGHVS and CDR2 FQNEAQ come from the germline V gene. The CDR3 runs to 13 residues. Trimming cost V 4 bases and J 8 bases, with 14 bases left between them. The CDR3 DNA follows: TGTGCCAGCAGCTCCGGGCAGCTCCTAGGCTACACCTTC. This gives the protein CASSSGQLLGYTF.

The rearrangement uses TRBV28 and TRBJ1-5; D unclear. V was clipped by 7 bases and J by 4 bases, with 8 bases between them. The CDR3 contains 12 residues. Germline CDR1 reads MDHEN; CDR2 reads SYDVKM. CDR3 in amino acids: CASTWVNQPQHF. The CDR3 DNA is TGTGCCAGCACCTGGGTTAATCAGCCCCAGCATTTT.

In DNA, the CDR3 is TGTGCCATCAGTGAGCCCGACGGGCGTGGTGGGGGCAATCAGCCCCAGCATTTT. Protein product: CAISEPDGRGGGNQPQHF. The chain recombines TRBV10-3 with TRBJ1-5; unclear D gene. Trimming removed 2 bases at V and 2 bases at J, with 19 bases between. This CDR3 has 18 residues. Germline V CDR1 and CDR2: ENHRY, SYGVKD.

V usage is TRBV19 and J usage is TRBJ1-3; 7 bases agree with TRBD1. Germline values: CDR1 LNHDA, CDR2 SQIVND (reference sequence). The CDR3 is 15 residues long. J lost 8 bases, V lost 9 bases, and 16 bases had no gene match. The DNA for the CDR3 is TGTGCCAGCGTCCGACAGGGAGGGCTCACCGACACCATATATTTT. Protein product: CASVRQGGLTDTIYF.

J is TRBJ1-2 and V is TRBV7-2; D not certain. From germline, CDR1 is SGHTA and CDR2 FQGNSA. Deletions cut 1 base from V and 5 bases from J, with 8 bases between. CDR3 size: 13 residues. DNA for the CDR3: TGTGCCAGCAGCTTAGTTTCCTATTATGGCTACACCTTC. Amino acids: CASSLVSYYGYTF.

The chain employs TRBV4-2 and TRBJ2-5, with D maybe TRBD1 (7 bases). V lost 4 bases to trimming and J lost 7 bases, with 19 bases between them. CDR3 length equals 15 residues. Germline V gene lookup returns CDR1 LGHNA and CDR2 YNFKEQ. The CDR3 spells CASSLWRDSGWTQYF. The CDR3 bases are TGTGCCAGCAGCCTGTGGCGGGACAGCGGGTGGACCCAGTACTTC.